This T cell receptor beta chain derives from a study of cytomegalovirus exposure and HLA in healthy donors. The PCR was carried out with 60 Vbeta primers and 13 Jbeta primers. Some clones are missing from TCRdb's copy, which holds only in-frame ones; the method was immunoSEQ multiplex PCR. The sample holds about 170,000 clones, approximately 84% seen once. CDR3 length: 16 amino acids. Germline V gene sequence: CDR1 SNHLY, CDR2 FYNNEI. Deletions cut 3 bases from V and 0 bases from J, with 12 bases between. The material sequenced was PBMCs. J is TRBJ1-5 and V is TRBV2; D is perhaps TRBD1 (6 bases). The receptor was derived from a man aged 30 to 39 in good health and CMV-seropositive. CDR3 region: CASSDEGTLSNQPQHF. CDR3 DNA: TGTGCCAGCAGTGATGAAGGGACACTTAGCAATCAGCCCCAGCATTTT.